The following is a T cell receptor (beta chain) sequence with its context. Its target is unknown. This entry belongs to a study of shared clonotypes between healthy human individuals. Overall study results and limits: Depth was large, yet rarefaction showed that sorted-subset sequencing was incomplete.

It was into CD45RA+ naive and CD45RA-negative memory subsets that the CD4+ cells were split. Germline assignment: CDR1 MGHRA and CDR2 YSYEKL. With 2 bases removed from V and 3 bases from J, the gap between germline ends came to 12 bases. This CDR3 comprises 15 residues. Deep was the level used in running the assay. Sorted-subset replicate PCRs used 200 ng DNA, 25,000 to 30,000 T cell genomes. The repertoire was sequenced with immunoSEQ multiplex PCR; TCRdb's copy has only in-frame clones and lacks some. This repertoire shows more than 2 million clones, around 95% found once; its top ten account for 0.1% to 0.15%.

Sample: naive CD4+ T cells sorted from blood. The sample's subset: CD45RA+ positively selected. The V call is TRBV4-1, the J call TRBJ2-3; weak D call: TRBD1 (5 bases). The receptor was isolated from a man younger than 35 in good health. The CDR3, as DNA: TGCGCCAGCAGCCAAACTACAGGTTATACAGATACGCAGTATTTT. It translates to CASSQTTGYTDTQYF.